This TCR beta chain derives from a study of T cell responses to AZD1222 COVID-19 vaccine. As regards this clone: The target antigen is unknown.

Between the trimmed V and J ends, which lost 8 bases and 1 base, there was a span of 11 bases. CDR1 and CDR2 from the germline V gene are SNHLY and FYNNEI. The length of the CDR3 is 13 residues. The study's findings and limits: No repertoire was sampled before or during the peak T cell response, only after it.

The assay was immunoSEQ multiplex PCR, and TCRdb's table has in-frame clones only and misses some. The data show 67,000 or so clones, with around 83% seen just once and about 10% held by the top ten. The rearrangement joins TRBV2 to TRBJ1-2, with D perhaps matching TRBD1 (5 bases). The clonotype originates from an adult in good health. The source was peripheral blood, collected on day 0 of AZD1222 vaccination. The CDR3 spells CASAQDYNYGYTF. DNA for the CDR3: TGTGCCAGCGCACAGGACTATAACTATGGCTACACCTTC.